These T cell receptor beta chains were read from a single sample in a study of response to subunit inactivated influenza vaccine. From the RT-PCR reads, TCRdb called clonotypes with MiXCR, one entry per CDR3 protein. The repertoire holds over 750,000 distinct CDR3 sequences, with around 20% as singletons. This specimen consisted of PBMCs from blood, obtained about 5 days after vaccination. The receptors shown here come from a man aged 45-65 years who received an inactivated influenza vaccine. Both conserved end residues are part of each CDR3. The D gene is left open where the match is weak.

cdr3_aa	d_call	v_call	j_call
CASSYDGASFTYEQYF	.	TRBV6-2/TRBV6-3	TRBJ2-7
CASSFMGRGGEQYF	.	TRBV11-2	TRBJ2-7
CASSLYSSGGSSYEQYF	TRBD2	TRBV7-8	TRBJ2-7
CASSFTGEAFF	.	TRBV12-3/TRBV12-4	TRBJ1-1
CASSQVGRAGLYGYTF	.	TRBV3-1	TRBJ1-2
CASSDAGEEGNQPQHF	.	TRBV6-2/TRBV6-3	TRBJ1-5
CASSLRLAGNEQYF	TRBD2	TRBV5-6	TRBJ2-7
CASSYQTETYEQYF	.	TRBV6-2/TRBV6-3	TRBJ2-7
CASRVLATDTQYF	TRBD2	TRBV6-2/TRBV6-3	TRBJ2-3
CASGDRANTEAFF	TRBD1	TRBV5-1	TRBJ1-1
CASSFTYSYEQYF	.	TRBV7-2	TRBJ2-7
CASSRTGSSYNSPLHF	.	TRBV12-3/TRBV12-4	TRBJ1-6
CSARPGRKGIDEQYF	.	TRBV20-1	TRBJ2-7
CASSYTLVEASDTQYF	.	TRBV6-2/TRBV6-3	TRBJ2-3
CASNHRGGGETQYF	TRBD2	TRBV12-3/TRBV12-4	TRBJ2-5
CASSQTTGGIYGYTF	TRBD1	TRBV4-2	TRBJ1-2
CASSSVRGVLYEQFF	TRBD2	TRBV11-2	TRBJ2-1
CASTYGSGAEKLFF	.	TRBV6-1	TRBJ1-4
CSARLRVAEAFF	.	TRBV20-1	TRBJ1-1
CATSDTRRPYNEQFF	.	TRBV24-1	TRBJ2-1
CASTRGFSNQPQHF	.	TRBV28	TRBJ1-5
CASSRSGNYNEQFF	TRBD2	TRBV6-1	TRBJ2-1
CSARDLGVSYEQYF	.	TRBV20-1	TRBJ2-7
CASSLQGGNEQFF	TRBD2	TRBV5-1	TRBJ2-1
CASSVRGFDYGGELFF	.	TRBV11-2	TRBJ2-2
CASSLQGAPEAFF	.	TRBV12-3/TRBV12-4	TRBJ1-1
CASSRLGLGTEAFF	.	TRBV6-1	TRBJ1-1
CASSYSRSSITGELFF	.	TRBV6-2/TRBV6-3	TRBJ2-2
CSVDGRSDTQYF	.	TRBV29-1	TRBJ2-3
CASSWGTLGYGYTF	.	TRBV5-1	TRBJ1-2
CAQGGRSDTQYF	.	TRBV6-5	TRBJ2-3
CASSPEANYGYTF	.	TRBV18	TRBJ1-2
CASSYSIQGDNEQFF	TRBD1	TRBV6-2/TRBV6-3	TRBJ2-1
CASSFLAGQETQYF	TRBD2	TRBV27	TRBJ2-5
CASSGDTQYEQYF	.	TRBV12-3/TRBV12-4	TRBJ2-7
CASSYGNNEQFF	.	TRBV6-6	TRBJ2-1
CASSLESAYQETQYF	.	TRBV12-3/TRBV12-4	TRBJ2-5
CATSPQTGKVEQFF	.	TRBV15	TRBJ2-1
CSARIGDPSYNEQFF	.	TRBV20-1	TRBJ2-1
CASSTNGGEQYF	.	TRBV5-1	TRBJ2-7
CASSLAVPKPYEQYF	.	TRBV7-8	TRBJ2-7
CASSSRGRPQHF	.	TRBV6-5	TRBJ1-5
CSARARFVMNTEAFF	.	TRBV20-1	TRBJ1-1
CASSETGAGRMNTEAFF	TRBD1	TRBV28	TRBJ1-1
CSAGRQGRTDTQYF	TRBD1	TRBV29-1	TRBJ2-3
CASNYRGEDGYTF	TRBD1	TRBV10-1	TRBJ1-2